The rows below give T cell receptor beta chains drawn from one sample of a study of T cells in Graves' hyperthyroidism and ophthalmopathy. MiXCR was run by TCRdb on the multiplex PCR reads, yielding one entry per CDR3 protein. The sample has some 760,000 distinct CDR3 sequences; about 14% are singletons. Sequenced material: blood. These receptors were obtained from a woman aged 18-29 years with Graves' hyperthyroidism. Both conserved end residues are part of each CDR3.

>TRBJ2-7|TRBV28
CASSWDREVSYEQYF
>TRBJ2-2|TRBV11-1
CASSSRTGLPGELFF
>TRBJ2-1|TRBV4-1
CASSHRFHEQFF
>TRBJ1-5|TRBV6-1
CASSVSRGAGSNQPQHF
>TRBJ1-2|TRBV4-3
CASSQPSDRVHGYTF
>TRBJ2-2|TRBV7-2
CASSLLRQLNTGELFF
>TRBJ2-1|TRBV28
CASSYPAGGNEQFF
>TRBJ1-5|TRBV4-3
CASSQLWGSNQPQHF
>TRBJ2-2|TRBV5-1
CASSLDVGGFTGELFF
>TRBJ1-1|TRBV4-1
CASSPMGRMNTEAFF
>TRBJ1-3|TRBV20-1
CSARGQPEDSGNTIYF
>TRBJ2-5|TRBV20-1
CSARALFPGTSGGEETQYF
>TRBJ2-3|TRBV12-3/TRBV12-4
CASRRRSGTDTQYF
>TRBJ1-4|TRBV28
CASSFYAGTRGEKLFF
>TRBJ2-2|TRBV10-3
CANQGAGTGELFF
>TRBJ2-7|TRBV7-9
CASSFSLAPSYEQYF
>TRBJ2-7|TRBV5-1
CASSHPRDRGDYEQYF
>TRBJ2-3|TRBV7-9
CASSQGLAETITDTQYF
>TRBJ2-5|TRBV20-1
CSASTLTRGETQYF
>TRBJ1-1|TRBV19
CASSINARGLAEAFF
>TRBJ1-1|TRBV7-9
CASSLEQPEAFF
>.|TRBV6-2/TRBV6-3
CASSPTSTDTQHF
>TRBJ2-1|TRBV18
CASSPYIGVEQFF
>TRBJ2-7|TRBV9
CASSGPKGYEQYF
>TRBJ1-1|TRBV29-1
CSVTGQTNEAFF
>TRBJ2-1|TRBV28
CASPPTGGAGNEQFF
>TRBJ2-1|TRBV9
CASSEGNSGNEQFF
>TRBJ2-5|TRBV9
CASSVDGGFQETQYF
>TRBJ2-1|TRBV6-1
CATGSLTGGADNEQFF
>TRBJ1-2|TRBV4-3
CASSRIQGNGGYTF
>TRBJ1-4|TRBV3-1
CASSPRGQALDHEKLFF
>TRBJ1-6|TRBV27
CASSAANSPLHF
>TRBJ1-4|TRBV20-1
CSAPGVEKLFF
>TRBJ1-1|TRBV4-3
CASSPIDGNTEAFF
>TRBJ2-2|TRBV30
CAWMADFTGELFF
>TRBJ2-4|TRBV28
CASSLRAGGNTQYF
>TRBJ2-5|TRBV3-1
CASSQLVGGRIETQYF
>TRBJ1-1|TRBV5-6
CASSLQVGKAFF
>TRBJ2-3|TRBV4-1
CASSRASGTTDTQYF
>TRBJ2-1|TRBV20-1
CSAPDRDRGWNEQFF
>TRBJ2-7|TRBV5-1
CASSLGFPLAGERRQYF
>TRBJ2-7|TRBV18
CASSVAAEQYF
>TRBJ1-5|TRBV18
CASSPHPLQPQHF
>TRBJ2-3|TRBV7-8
CASSKAGGLWIEGTDTQYF
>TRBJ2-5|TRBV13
CASKIAGREQETQYF
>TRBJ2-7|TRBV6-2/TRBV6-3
CASSRYSRDPTYEQYF
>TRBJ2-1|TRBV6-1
CATAQGEQFF
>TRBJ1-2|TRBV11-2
CASSHGRTFTNYGYTF
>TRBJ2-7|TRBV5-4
CASSVGLLYEQYF
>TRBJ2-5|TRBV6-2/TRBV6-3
CASNLVRTDAQYF